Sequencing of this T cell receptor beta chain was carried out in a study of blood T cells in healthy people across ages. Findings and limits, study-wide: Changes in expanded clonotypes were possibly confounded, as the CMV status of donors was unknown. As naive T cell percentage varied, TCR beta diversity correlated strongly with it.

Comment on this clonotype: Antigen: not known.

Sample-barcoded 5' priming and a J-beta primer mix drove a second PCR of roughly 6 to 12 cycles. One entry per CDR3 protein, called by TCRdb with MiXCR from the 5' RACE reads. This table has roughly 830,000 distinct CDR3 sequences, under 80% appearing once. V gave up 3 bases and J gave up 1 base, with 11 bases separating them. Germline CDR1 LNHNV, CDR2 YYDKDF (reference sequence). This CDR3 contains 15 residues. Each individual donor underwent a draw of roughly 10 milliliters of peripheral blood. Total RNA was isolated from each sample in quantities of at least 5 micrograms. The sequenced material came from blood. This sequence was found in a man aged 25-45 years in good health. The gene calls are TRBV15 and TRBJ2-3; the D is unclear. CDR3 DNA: TGTGCCACCAGCAGCTATAACAGCGGCACAGATACGCAGTATTTT. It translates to CATSSYNSGTDTQYF. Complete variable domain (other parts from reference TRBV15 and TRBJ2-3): DAMVIQNPRYQVTQFGKPVTLSCSQTLNHNVMYWYQQKSSQAPKLLFHYYDKDFNNEADTPDNFQSRRPNTSFCFLDIRSPGLGDTAMYLCATSSYNSGTDTQYFGPGTRLTVL.